The 8 T cell receptor beta chains reported below all come from one sample, sequenced in a study of T cells in Graves' hyperthyroidism and ophthalmopathy. TCR beta CDR3 region amplification was performed from RNA transcripts. The HTBI set primed first-round TCR CDR3 RT-PCR. TCRdb fed the multiplex PCR reads into MiXCR, producing one record per CDR3 protein. Of around 250,000 distinct CDR3 sequences listed, 13% to 15% are singletons. The specimen was blood. These receptors originate from a woman aged 40 to 50 with Graves' hyperthyroidism that later progressed to Graves' ophthalmopathy.

This clonotype was recorded at least ten times. The chain joins TRBV20-1 to TRBJ2-5; 7 bases line up with TRBD2. Per germline, CDR1 DFQATT and CDR2 SNEGSKA (reference sequence). This CDR3 has 14 residues. V trimming: 6 bases; J trimming: 4 bases; junction bases outside the gene matches: 11. CDR3 DNA sequence: TGCAGTGCGGCAAGCGGGGTTGCGGGAGAGACCCAGTACTTC. Translated, it gives CSAASGVAGETQYF.

This clonotype was found many times. The chain couples TRBV27 to TRBJ1-6, with 7 nucleotides matching TRBD1. V shed 6 bases and J 9 bases; nucleotides not matched to a gene: 11. Germline assignment: CDR1 MNHEY and CDR2 SMNVEV (reference sequence). The CDR3 consists of 15 residues. CDR3 sequence: CASRLAPGGGSPLHF. The DNA for the CDR3 is TGTGCCAGCAGACTCGCCCCAGGGGGGGGTTCACCCCTCCACTTT.

This clonotype was recorded at least ten times. The chain combines TRBV11-2 with TRBJ2-7; no firm D call. The CDR3 totals 12 residues. Trimming cost V 5 bases and J 3 bases, with 8 bases left between them. Germline CDR1 is SGHAT and CDR2 is FQNNGV. The CDR3 DNA reads as TGTGCCAGCAGCCGATGGGACTACGAGCAGTACTTC. Its protein is CASSRWDYEQYF.

Only a few counts were recorded for this clonotype. This chain connects TRBV9 to TRBJ2-1, with D uncertain. CDR1 and CDR2 from the germline V gene are SGDLS and YYNGEE. V was pared by 4 bases and J by 5 bases, with 10 bases between. This CDR3 is built from 13 residues. CDR3 amino acids: CASSPPLHNEQFF. CDR3 sequence (DNA): TGTGCCAGCAGCCCTCCCTTACACAATGAGCAGTTCTTC.

This clonotype was seen a single time. The gene calls are TRBV11-2 and TRBJ2-3; D not certain. CDR3 length equals 16 residues. Germline V gene sequence: CDR1 SGHAT, CDR2 FQNNGV. The V end was cut by 2 bases, the J end by 4 bases, with 16 bases between. CDR3 residues: CASSLYPDKPSDTQYF. DNA for the CDR3: TGTGCCAGCAGCTTATATCCCGACAAGCCCTCAGATACGCAGTATTTT.

This clonotype was seen many times. The chain is built from TRBV12-3 or TRBV12-4 and TRBJ2-1; 10 nucleotides line up with TRBD1. With 10 bases clipped from V and 10 bases from J, the junction kept 13 bases outside the gene matches. The CDR3 covers 14 residues. The CDR3 DNA follows: TGTGCCACTTTAGGACAGGGGGATTTTGGCGAGCAGTTCTTC. Translation gives CATLGQGDFGEQFF.

The sample holds many counts of this clonotype. The chain uses TRBV6-5 and TRBJ2-7, with TRBD2 identical over 7 bases. Germline values: CDR1 MNHEY, CDR2 SVGAGI. This CDR3 region has 16 residues. V dropped 0 bases and J dropped 6; count of bases not matched to a gene: 11. The CDR3 region has the DNA TGTGCCAGCAGTTACTCGGGTACAAAACTAGCGTCCGAGCAGTACTTC. Translated, it gives CASSYSGTKLASEQYF.

On this clonotype: This clone may be a read error of a much larger clone one base away. The chain recombines TRBV7-9 with TRBJ2-2; D is undetermined. The CDR3 runs to 13 residues. Trimming removed 1 base from V and 8 bases from J, with 8 bases in between. Germline V gene data show CDR1 as SEHNR and CDR2 as FQNEAQ (reference sequence). CDR3 residues: CASSLGSKGELFF. CDR3 coding DNA: TGTGCCAGCAGCTTAGGATCAAAGGGGGAGCTGTTTTTT.